Shown below are 23 T cell receptor beta chains from a single sample sequenced in a study of vaccination effects on CD4 cells after COVID-19. Pools of viral peptides were used by the ViraFEST assay to expand antigen-specific CD4+ T cells ahead of sequencing. Subsequent to a culture period of roughly 11 days, CD4+ T cells were isolated. No antigen is known for these receptors. Measured with immunoSEQ multiplex PCR; TCRdb has only the in-frame clones, and not every one. The table shows tens of thousands of clones, with roughly 72% occurring only once. The input for sequencing was CD4+ T cells from PBMCs cultured with HCoV-229E spike peptides, taken before COVID-19 vaccination. The receptors stem from a human donor who received a COVID-19 vaccine.

The CDR3 sequence: CASSQDRDQETQYF. DNA for the CDR3: TGCGCCAGCAGTCAAGACAGGGACCAAGAGACCCAGTACTTC. This chain uses TRBV5-1 with TRBJ2-5, with TRBD1 matching over 7 bases. Losses at the gene ends were 5 bases for V and 0 bases for J; bases not matched to a gene: 4. The CDR3 is 14 amino acids. Germline V lookup: CDR1 SGHRS, CDR2 YFSETQ.

V gene TRBV5-1 combines with J gene TRBJ2-3; 9 bases fit TRBD2. The CDR3 contains 15 residues. Germline V gene sequence: CDR1 SGHRS, CDR2 YFSETQ. V trimming: 1 base; J trimming: 5 bases; junction bases outside the gene matches: 5. The CDR3 sequence is CASSLIAGEGDTQYF. The CDR3 DNA reads as TGCGCCAGCAGCTTGATAGCGGGGGAGGGAGATACGCAGTATTTT.

This clone came up once. This chain uses TRBV6-5 with TRBJ2-5; 12 bases match TRBD2. Germline V lookup: CDR1 MNHEY, CDR2 SVGAGI. V lost 4 bases and J lost 2; bases outside the gene matches: 5. This CDR3 is built from 16 residues. CDR3 DNA sequence: TGTGCCAGCAGTTCCAGACTAGCGGGAGAACAAGAGACCCAGTACTTC. Protein product: CASSSRLAGEQETQYF.

The chain combines TRBV30 with TRBJ1-5; a possible D gene is TRBD1 (5 bases). The length of the CDR3 is 13 residues. Germline CDR1 reads GTSNPN; CDR2 reads SVGIG (reference sequence). V was clipped by 5 bases and J by 0 bases, with 8 bases between them. DNA for the CDR3: TGTGCCTGGGATGACAGTAGCAATCAGCCCCAGCATTTT. Encoded protein: CAWDDSSNQPQHF.

This clone was seen more than once but under ten times. J is TRBJ2-1 and V is TRBV7-3; tentatively, D is TRBD1 (5 bases). V was pared by 1 base and J by 8 bases, with 12 bases between. The length of the CDR3 is 14 residues. Germline V CDR1 and CDR2: SGHTA, FQGTGA. The chain's CDR3 is CASSLNQAGHEQFF. The DNA for the CDR3 is TGTGCCAGCAGCTTAAATCAAGCAGGGCATGAGCAGTTCTTC.

This clone was seen only once. V and J are TRBV19 and TRBJ1-3; D is possibly TRBD1 (6 bases). CDR1 and CDR2 from the germline V gene are LNHDA and SQIVND (reference sequence). This CDR3 comprises 14 residues. Trimming cost V 7 bases and J 0 bases, with 10 bases left between them. The CDR3 is CASTQDSSGNTIYF. In nucleotides, the CDR3 is TGTGCCAGTACCCAGGACAGCTCTGGAAACACCATATATTTT.

This sequence joins TRBV5-1 and TRBJ2-5, with TRBD1 identical over 7 bases. V shed 0 bases and J 5 bases; nucleotides not matched to a gene: 4. Germline-derived CDR1 and CDR2 are SGHRS and YFSETQ. The CDR3 contains 14 residues. The CDR3 loop reads CASSLDRGSETQYF. The CDR3 DNA is TGCGCCAGCAGCTTGGACAGGGGTAGCGAGACCCAGTACTTC.

The chain recombines TRBV6-1 with TRBJ2-3, with TRBD1 matching over 8 bases. The germline gives CDR1 MNHNS, CDR2 SASEGT. Trimming cost V 0 bases and J 7 bases; bases outside gene matches: 12. There are 17 residues in the CDR3. The CDR3 DNA follows: TGTGCCAGCAGTGAAGCGCTTCTCGGAGACAGGGGAAATACGCAGTATTTT. This encodes CASSEALLGDRGNTQYF.

The V and J genes are TRBV7-9 and TRBJ2-7, with D hard to call. The CDR3 is 18 amino acids. Germline loops: CDR1 SEHNR, CDR2 FQNEAQ (reference sequence). Trimming stripped 0 bases from V and 0 bases from J, with 18 bases between. The CDR3 DNA sequence: TGTGCCAGCAGCTTAGCTACCCCAACCGATAAAAGCTCCTACGAGCAGTACGTC. This encodes CASSLATPTDKSSYEQYV.

The gene calls are TRBV10-1 and TRBJ2-5; 7 bases are shared with TRBD1. CDR3 length equals 14 residues. After removal of 5 bases from V and 1 base from J, the junction contained 4 bases not matched to a gene. Germline V gene lookup returns CDR1 WNHNN and CDR2 SYGVQD (reference sequence). In nucleotides, the CDR3 is TGCGCCAGCAGTTCCGGGACAGCCCAAGAGACCCAGTACTTC. This encodes CASSSGTAQETQYF.

The chain uses TRBV2 and TRBJ1-1; weak D call: TRBD1 (5 bases). The CDR3 is made up of 14 amino acids. V lost 6 bases to trimming and J lost 4 bases, with 15 bases between them. The germline gives CDR1 SNHLY, CDR2 FYNNEI. CDR3 coding DNA: TGTGCCAGCAGACGGACACTTCTAACCACTGAAGCTTTCTTT. As protein: CASRRTLLTTEAFF.

This clone was detected a few times. The V call is TRBV6-4, the J call TRBJ1-4, with a possible D match to TRBD1 (5 bases). The V end was cut by 7 bases, the J end by 7 bases, with 25 bases between. The germline gives CDR1 MRHNA, CDR2 SNTAGT. The CDR3 has 17 residues. The CDR3: CASKRAGKGVDGEKLFF. The CDR3 coding sequence is TGTGCCAGCAAGAGGGCAGGGAAGGGTGTTGACGGTGAAAAACTGTTTTTT.

The rearrangement joins TRBV6-5 to TRBJ2-1, with D maybe TRBD2 (5 bases). Germline values: CDR1 MNHEY, CDR2 SVGAGI. Trimming removed 5 bases at V and 9 bases at J, with 14 bases between. The CDR3 spans 13 residues. The CDR3 DNA follows: TGTGCCAGCAGTCCGCTAGCACTGGGTGAGCAGTTCTTC. Translating gives CASSPLALGEQFF.

This clone was seen a handful of times. The junction and the germline gene differ at one end; a read error may be behind it. V and J are TRBV5-1 and TRBJ2-2; the match to TRBD2 covers 15 bases. Germline V gene data show CDR1 as SGHRS and CDR2 as YFSETQ. The CDR3 has 17 amino acids. The CDR3 spells CASRLGLAGGLTGELFF. The CDR3 region has the DNA TGCGCCAGCAGATTGGGACTAGCGGGGGGCCTTACCGGGGAGCTGTTTTTT.

V and J are TRBV18 and TRBJ2-2; D possibly matches TRBD1 or TRBD2 (6 bases each). This CDR3 region has 17 residues. The V gene's germline CDR1 is KGHSH and CDR2 LQKENI. Trimming left V 2 bases short and J 3 bases short, with 16 bases between. CDR3 nucleotides: TGTGCCAGCTCACCAGTCTCGGGGGCGTCGTACACCGGGGAGCTGTTTTTT. Translation gives CASSPVSGASYTGELFF.

This clone was counted once. The chain is built from TRBV5-1 and TRBJ1-1; no clear D. V gave up 2 bases and J gave up 4 bases, with 12 bases separating them. Germline loops: CDR1 SGHRS, CDR2 YFSETQ. The CDR3 has 14 residues. The CDR3 bases are TGCGCCAGCAGCTTTGGAGGTGGGGTCACTGAAGCTTTCTTT. Translating it yields CASSFGGGVTEAFF.

This clone has just a few counts. The gene calls are TRBV18 and TRBJ1-6; D uncertain. Trimming removed 1 base from V and 6 bases from J, with 13 bases in between. This CDR3 comprises 16 residues. Germline V CDR1 and CDR2: KGHSH, LQKENI. This CDR3 is CASSPRGNLGNSPLHF. The CDR3 bases are TGTGCCAGCTCACCACGAGGCAACTTGGGTAATTCACCCCTCCACTTT.

This chain links TRBV11-2 with TRBJ1-2, with D tentatively TRBD1 (6 bases). Germline CDR1 SGHAT, CDR2 FQNNGV. V was pared by 5 bases and J by 4 bases, with 14 bases between. The CDR3 contains 14 residues. CDR3 loop: CASSRGQTPYGYTF. CDR3 nucleotide sequence: TGTGCCAGCAGCCGCGGACAGACCCCCTATGGCTACACCTTC. Variable domain in full (rest from reference TRBV11-2 and TRBJ1-2): EAGVAQSPRYKIIEKRQSVAFWCNPISGHATLYWYQQILGQGPKLLIQFQNNGVVDDSQLPKDRFSAERLKGVDSTLKIQPAKLEDSAVYLCASSRGQTPYGYTFGSGTRLTVV.

The V gene is TRBV6-5, the J gene TRBJ1-1, with D perhaps TRBD1 (6 bases). CDR3 length: 14 amino acids. Germline CDR1 is MNHEY and CDR2 is SVGAGI. Trimming left V 4 bases short and J 4 bases short, with 13 bases between. CDR3 sequence: CASSFQGGVTEAFF. CDR3 coding DNA: TGTGCCAGCAGTTTCCAAGGGGGGGTCACTGAAGCTTTCTTT.

The chain couples TRBV5-4 to TRBJ1-2; possible D gene TRBD1, 5 bases. The V and J ends lost 2 bases and 2 bases respectively, with 7 bases between them. This CDR3 is 13 amino acids long. Germline CDR1 reads SGHNT; CDR2 reads YYREEE (reference sequence). The chain's CDR3 is CASSFRGNYGYTF. For the CDR3, the DNA is TGTGCCAGCAGCTTTAGGGGAAACTATGGCTACACCTTC. The full variable domain, completed using reference TRBV5-4 and TRBJ1-2, is ETGVTQSPTHLIKTRGQQVTLRCSSQSGHNTVSWYQQALGQGPQFIFQYYREEENGRGNFPPRFSGLQFPNYSSELNVNALELDDSALYLCASSFRGNYGYTFGSGTRLTVV.

The chain uses TRBV5-1 and TRBJ2-3; D is possibly TRBD2 (5 bases). Trimming pared 3 bases from V and 1 base from J, leaving 15 bases between. Germline values: CDR1 SGHRS, CDR2 YFSETQ. This CDR3 spans 16 amino acids. This CDR3 reads CASSSTGFGGTDTQYF. The CDR3 region has the DNA TGCGCCAGCAGCTCAACGGGGTTTGGGGGCACAGATACGCAGTATTTT.

A few counts support this clone. The chain carries TRBV5-6 and TRBJ1-5, with 7 bases fitting TRBD1. This CDR3 has 16 amino acids. Germline V gene sequence: CDR1 SGHDT, CDR2 YYEEEE. V lost 1 base and J lost 0; bases outside the gene matches: 4. This CDR3 is CASSLTGVNSNQPQHF. In DNA, the CDR3 is TGTGCCAGCAGCTTGACAGGGGTTAATAGCAATCAGCCCCAGCATTTT.

The rearrangement links TRBV10-3 to TRBJ2-1; a weak D match, TRBD2 (7 bases). This CDR3 is 14 amino acids long. The germline gives CDR1 ENHRY, CDR2 SYGVKD. V shed 10 bases and J shed 2 bases, with 15 bases lying between them. Here the CDR3 reads CATLGGGPYNEQFF. The CDR3 DNA sequence: TGTGCCACCTTGGGGGGGGGCCCCTACAATGAGCAGTTCTTC.